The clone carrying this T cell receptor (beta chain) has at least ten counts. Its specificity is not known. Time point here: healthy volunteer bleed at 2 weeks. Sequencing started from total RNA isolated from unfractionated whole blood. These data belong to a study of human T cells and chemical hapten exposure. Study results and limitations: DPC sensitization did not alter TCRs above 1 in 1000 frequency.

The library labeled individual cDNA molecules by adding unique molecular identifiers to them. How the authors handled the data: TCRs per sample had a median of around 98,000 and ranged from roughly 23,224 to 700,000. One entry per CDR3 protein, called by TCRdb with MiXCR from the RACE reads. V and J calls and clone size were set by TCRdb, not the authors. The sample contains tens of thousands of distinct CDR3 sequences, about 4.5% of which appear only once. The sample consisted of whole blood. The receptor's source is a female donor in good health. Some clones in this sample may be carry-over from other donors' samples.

The CDR3 loop is CASSQGPDQPQHF. For the CDR3, the DNA is TGTGCCAGCAGCCAGGGTCCCGATCAGCCCCAGCATTTT. The gene calls are TRBV12-3 or TRBV12-4 and TRBJ1-5; possible D gene TRBD1, 5 bases. The CDR3 covers 13 residues. V lost 6 bases and J 5 bases, leaving 11 bases between the germline ends.